This TCR beta chain came from a study of blood T cell repertoires in COVID-19. About the research overall: PBMCs, B-cell-depleted T cells, or T cells were the source of the cDNA or gDNA that made up the material.

Under the authors' procedure: The assay estimated nucleated cells by amplifying reference gene primers. Generated by immunoSEQ multiplex PCR, the TCRdb table keeps only in-frame clones and is missing some. The D gene and trimming were derived from the DNA, and the V and J assignments and clone size from that table. The sample contains about 80,000 clones, about four fifths of which appear only once. CDR3 size: 14 residues. Germline V gene data show CDR1 as SEHNR and CDR2 as FQNEAQ (reference sequence). Trimming took 3 bases from V and 4 from J, leaving 10 bases between them. The sequenced sample consisted of peripheral blood. The receptor's source is a woman in her 70s with acute or convalescent COVID-19. V usage is TRBV7-9 and J usage is TRBJ1-3; TRBD1 might be the D (6 bases). CDR3 bases: TGTGCCAGCAGCTTTGGGGGCGCGGGAAACACCATATATTTT. Translated: CASSFGGAGNTIYF.